The sequence of this T cell receptor (beta chain) was determined in a study of T cells in Graves' hyperthyroidism and ophthalmopathy. The table lists this clonotype with many counts. Trimming at V came to 4 bases and at J to 6 bases, leaving 7 bases not matched to a gene. CDR1 SGHTA and CDR2 FQGTGA come from the germline V gene. CDR3 length: 16 amino acids. Uncontrolled infections, other autoimmune diseases, pregnancy or lactation led to exclusion of patients. Diagnosis relied on clinical symptoms, serum thyroxine and TRAb, thyroid ultrasound and orbital computed tomography. Amplification yielded TCR beta CDR3 regions, with RNA transcripts as the source. The HTBI primer set served for first-round RT-PCR of the TCR CDR3. MiXCR, run by TCRdb on the multiplex PCR reads, gives a single entry per CDR3 protein. The sample carries 550,000 to 600,000 distinct CDR3 sequences, 11% to 15% recorded once.

The source material was blood. V usage is TRBV7-3 and J usage is TRBJ2-3; 13 bases map to TRBD2. This TCR was recovered from a woman aged 18-29 years with Graves' ophthalmopathy. CDR3 coding DNA: TGTGCCAGCAGCTCGGGACTAGCGGGACCCGGGGATACGCAGTATTTT. Translated: CASSSGLAGPGDTQYF.